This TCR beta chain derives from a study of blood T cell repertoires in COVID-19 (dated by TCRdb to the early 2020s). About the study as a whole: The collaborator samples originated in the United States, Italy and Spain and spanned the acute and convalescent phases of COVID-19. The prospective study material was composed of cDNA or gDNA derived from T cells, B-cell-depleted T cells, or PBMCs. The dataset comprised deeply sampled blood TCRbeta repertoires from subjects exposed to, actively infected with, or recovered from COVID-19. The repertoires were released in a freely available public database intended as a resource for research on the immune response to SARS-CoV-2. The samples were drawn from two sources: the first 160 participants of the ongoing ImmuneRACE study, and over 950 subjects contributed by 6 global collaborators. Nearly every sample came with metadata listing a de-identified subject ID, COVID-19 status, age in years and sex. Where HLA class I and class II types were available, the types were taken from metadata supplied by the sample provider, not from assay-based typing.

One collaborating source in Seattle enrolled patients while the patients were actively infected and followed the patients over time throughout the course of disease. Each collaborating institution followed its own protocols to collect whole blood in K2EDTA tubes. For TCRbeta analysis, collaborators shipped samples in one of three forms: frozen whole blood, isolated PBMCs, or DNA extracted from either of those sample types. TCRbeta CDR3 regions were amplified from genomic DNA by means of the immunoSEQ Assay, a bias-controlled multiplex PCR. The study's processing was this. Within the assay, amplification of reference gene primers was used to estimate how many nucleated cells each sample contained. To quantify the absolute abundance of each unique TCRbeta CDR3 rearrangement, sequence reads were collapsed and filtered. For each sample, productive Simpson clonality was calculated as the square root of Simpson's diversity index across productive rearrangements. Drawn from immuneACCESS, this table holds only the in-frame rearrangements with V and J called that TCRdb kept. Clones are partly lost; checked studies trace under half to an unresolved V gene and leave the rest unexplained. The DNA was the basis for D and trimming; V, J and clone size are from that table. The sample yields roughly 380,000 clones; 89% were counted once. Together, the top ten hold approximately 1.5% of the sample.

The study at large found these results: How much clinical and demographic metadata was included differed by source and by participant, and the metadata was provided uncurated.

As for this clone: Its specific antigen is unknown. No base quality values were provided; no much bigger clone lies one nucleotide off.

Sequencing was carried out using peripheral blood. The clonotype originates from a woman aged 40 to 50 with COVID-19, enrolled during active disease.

This receptor carries the CDR3 CASSYRGLAGPTYEQYF. The DNA reads as follows: TGTGCCAGCAGTTACCGGGGACTAGCGGGACCTACCTACGAGCAGTACTTC. The V and J genes are TRBV6-2 or TRBV6-3 and TRBJ2-7; 13 nucleotides in the junction match TRBD2. Reading the germline V gene gives CDR1 MNHEY and CDR2 SVGEGT. The germline V end is reduced by 2 bases and the J end by 2 bases; junction bases left unmatched: 6. The cysteine opens and the phenylalanine closes a CDR3 of 17 amino acids. Only the CDR3 region is kept as DNA, spanning 51 bases read in frame from base 1.